Listed below are T cell receptor beta chains from one sample, sequenced in a study of response to subunit inactivated influenza vaccine. Using its own MiXCR run on the RT-PCR reads, TCRdb lists one record per CDR3 protein. The table lists 800,000 to 1,000,000 distinct CDR3 sequences, about 20% of them singletons. This material consisted of PBMCs from blood, taken about 5 days after vaccination. Receptor source: a man in his fifties or sixties who received an inactivated influenza vaccine. Both conserved end residues are trimmed from each CDR3. Fields, in order: J gene, V gene, CDR3 protein.

TRBJ2-5,TRBV4-2,ASSQEGPAETQY
TRBJ2-7,TRBV29-1,SGWNRDEQY
TRBJ1-5,TRBV12-3/TRBV12-4,ASSFRTAPYKRNQPQH
TRBJ1-2,TRBV5-1,ASSEDSFIPH
TRBJ2-7,TRBV29-1,SAKAPGDYEQY
TRBJ1-1,TRBV6-5,ASSYSTKGRTEAF
TRBJ2-5,TRBV4-1,ASSQEVASGAQETQY
TRBJ2-2,TRBV20-1,SARNLAGEGLGTGELF
TRBJ2-7,TRBV29-1,SVESGRFEQY
TRBJ2-2,TRBV11-2,ASSSGYTGGELF
TRBJ1-6,TRBV20-1,SARTGRTTNSPLH
TRBJ2-3,TRBV6-1,ASQASVFTDTQY
TRBJ2-7,TRBV12-3/TRBV12-4,ASSPGPQYEQY
TRBJ2-5,TRBV7-8,ASSVGGTIKETQY
TRBJ2-5,TRBV20-1,SGEKPAGGVYKETQY
TRBJ2-3,TRBV4-3,ASSPGTAWGMSTDTQY
TRBJ2-7,TRBV4-3,ASSRETSAPYEQY
TRBJ2-7,TRBV7-2,ASSSPKAPIEQY
TRBJ2-5,TRBV7-2,ASSIGLAQETQY
TRBJ1-2,TRBV7-2,ASSDRVRGHGYT
TRBJ1-2,TRBV5-1,ASSREPDRAYGYT
TRBJ2-1,TRBV12-3/TRBV12-4,ASSEGANEQF
TRBJ2-7,TRBV28,ASMRGYEQY
TRBJ2-1,TRBV2,ASSGIVRGGNEQF
TRBJ2-5,TRBV30,AWRSPGQQETQY
TRBJ2-7,TRBV3-1,ASSPGPRNYEQY
TRBJ2-1,TRBV20-1,SAGRISEQF
TRBJ2-3,TRBV5-1,ASSSDLGGGVTQY
TRBJ1-2,TRBV29-1,SVPGFDGYT
TRBJ2-1,TRBV5-1,ASSQGGLDYNEQF
TRBJ2-1,TRBV6-5,ASSYLGGGYHEQF